This TCR beta chain was captured in a study of cytomegalovirus exposure and HLA in healthy donors. Both 60 Vbeta primers and 13 Jbeta primers went into the PCR. TCRdb keeps only in-frame clones here, not all; method: immunoSEQ multiplex PCR. Among about 130,000 clones listed, about 73% were seen once. General observations from the study: Association of a missense DCLRE1C variant with TCR beta V- and J-gene trimming was reported in a later analysis. The investigators catalogued 164 TCR beta chains as cytomegalovirus-associated.

In the case of this clone: Antigen: not known.

V gave up 1 base and J gave up 1 base, with 11 bases separating them. The CDR3 is made up of 15 amino acids. CDR1 and CDR2 from the germline V gene are SGHDT and YYEEEE. The source material was PBMCs. The rearrangement joins TRBV5-6 to TRBJ1-1; D call uncertain. This sequence originates from a woman in her 40s in good health and CMV-seropositive. The CDR3 spells CASSLSLLRNTEAFF. The CDR3, as DNA: TGTGCCAGCAGCTTGAGTCTTCTACGGAACACTGAAGCTTTCTTT. Looking up the rest from reference TRBV5-6 and TRBJ1-1 gives the full variable domain: DAGVTQSPTHLIKTRGQQVTLRCSPKSGHDTVSWYQQALGQGPQFIFQYYEEEERQRGNFPDRFSGHQFPNYSSELNVNALLLGDSALYLCASSLSLLRNTEAFFGQGTRLTVV.